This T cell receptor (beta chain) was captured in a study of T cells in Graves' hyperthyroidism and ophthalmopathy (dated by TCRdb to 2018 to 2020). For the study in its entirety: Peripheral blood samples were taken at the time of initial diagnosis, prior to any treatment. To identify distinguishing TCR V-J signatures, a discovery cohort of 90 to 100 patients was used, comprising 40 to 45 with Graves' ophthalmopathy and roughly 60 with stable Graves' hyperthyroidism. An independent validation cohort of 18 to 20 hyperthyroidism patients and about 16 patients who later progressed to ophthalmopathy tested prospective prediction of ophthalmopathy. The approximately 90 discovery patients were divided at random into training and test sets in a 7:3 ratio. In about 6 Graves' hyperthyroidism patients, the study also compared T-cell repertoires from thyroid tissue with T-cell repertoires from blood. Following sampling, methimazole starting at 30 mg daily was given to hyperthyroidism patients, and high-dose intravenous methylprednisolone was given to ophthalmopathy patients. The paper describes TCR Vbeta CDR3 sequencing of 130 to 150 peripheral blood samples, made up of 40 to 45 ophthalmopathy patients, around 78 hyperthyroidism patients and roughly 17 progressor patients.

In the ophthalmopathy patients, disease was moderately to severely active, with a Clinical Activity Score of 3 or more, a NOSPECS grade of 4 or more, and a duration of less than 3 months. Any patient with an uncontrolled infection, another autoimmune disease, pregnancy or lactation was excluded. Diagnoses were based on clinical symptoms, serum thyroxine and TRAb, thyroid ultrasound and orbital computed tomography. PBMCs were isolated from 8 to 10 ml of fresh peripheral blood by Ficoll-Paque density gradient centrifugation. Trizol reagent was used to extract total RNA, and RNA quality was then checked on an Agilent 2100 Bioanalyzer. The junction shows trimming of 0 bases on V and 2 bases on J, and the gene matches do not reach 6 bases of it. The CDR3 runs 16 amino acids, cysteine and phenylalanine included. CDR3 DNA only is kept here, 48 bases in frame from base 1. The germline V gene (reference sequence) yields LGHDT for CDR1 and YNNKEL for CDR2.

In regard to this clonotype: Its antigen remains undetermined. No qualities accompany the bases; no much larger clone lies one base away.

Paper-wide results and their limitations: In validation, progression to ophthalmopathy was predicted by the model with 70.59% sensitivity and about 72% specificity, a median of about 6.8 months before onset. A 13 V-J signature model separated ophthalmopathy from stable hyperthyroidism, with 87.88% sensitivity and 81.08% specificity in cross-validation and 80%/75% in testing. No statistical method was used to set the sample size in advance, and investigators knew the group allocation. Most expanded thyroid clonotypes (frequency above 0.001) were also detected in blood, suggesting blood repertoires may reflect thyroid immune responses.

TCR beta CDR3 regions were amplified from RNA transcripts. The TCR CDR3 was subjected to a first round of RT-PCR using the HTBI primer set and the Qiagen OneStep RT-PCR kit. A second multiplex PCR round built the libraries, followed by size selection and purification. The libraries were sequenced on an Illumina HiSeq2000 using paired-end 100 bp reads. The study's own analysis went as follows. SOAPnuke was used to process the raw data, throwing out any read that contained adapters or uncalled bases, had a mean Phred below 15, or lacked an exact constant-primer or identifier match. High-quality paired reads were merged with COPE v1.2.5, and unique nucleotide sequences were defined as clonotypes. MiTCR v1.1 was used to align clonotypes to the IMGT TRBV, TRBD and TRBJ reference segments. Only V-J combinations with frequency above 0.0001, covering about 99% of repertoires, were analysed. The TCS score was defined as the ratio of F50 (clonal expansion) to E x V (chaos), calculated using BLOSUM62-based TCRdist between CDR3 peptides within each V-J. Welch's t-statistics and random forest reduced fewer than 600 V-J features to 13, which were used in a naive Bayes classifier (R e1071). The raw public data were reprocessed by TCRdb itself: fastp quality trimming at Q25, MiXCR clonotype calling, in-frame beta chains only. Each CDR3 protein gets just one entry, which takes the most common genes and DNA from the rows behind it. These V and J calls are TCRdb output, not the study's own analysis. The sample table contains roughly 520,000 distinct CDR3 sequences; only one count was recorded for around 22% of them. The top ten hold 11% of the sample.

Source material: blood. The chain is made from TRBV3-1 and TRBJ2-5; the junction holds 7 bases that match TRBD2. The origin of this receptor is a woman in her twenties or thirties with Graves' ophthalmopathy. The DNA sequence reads TGTGCCAGCAGCCAAGATCTTCGGGACTATCAAGAGACCCAGTACTTC. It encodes CASSQDLRDYQETQYF.